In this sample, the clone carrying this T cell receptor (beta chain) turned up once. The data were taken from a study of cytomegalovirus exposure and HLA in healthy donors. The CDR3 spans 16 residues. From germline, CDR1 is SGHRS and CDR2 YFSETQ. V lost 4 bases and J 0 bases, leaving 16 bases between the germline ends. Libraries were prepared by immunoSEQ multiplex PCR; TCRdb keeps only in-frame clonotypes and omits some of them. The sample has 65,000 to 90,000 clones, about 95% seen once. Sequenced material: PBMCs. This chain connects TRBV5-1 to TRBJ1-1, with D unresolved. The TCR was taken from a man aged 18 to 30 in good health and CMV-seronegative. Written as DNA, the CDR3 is TGCGCCAGCAGCCCCTCGTTGAGGGAGATGAACACTGAAGCTTTCTTT. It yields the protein CASSPSLREMNTEAFF.